The T cell receptor (beta chain) under discussion was sequenced for a study of T-cell reconstitution after alpha-beta-depleted transplantation in children (dated by TCRdb to the mid-2010s). Context from the whole study: The study quantitatively tracked T-cell immune reconstitution after TCRalphabeta/CD19-depleted allogeneic hematopoietic cell transplantation in children using TCR repertoire profiling. The paper's findings and limits, for the study overall: Hyperexpanded clone frequencies declined over subsequent months; after one year, T-cell counts and TCRbeta diversity were mostly attributed to newly produced T cells. In some patients, the high TCRbeta diversity seen at day 60 was put down to recipient T cells and intrathymic progenitors that had survived conditioning. About two months after transplant, the apparently early recovery of alphabetaT-cell counts reportedly depended on just several hundred clones that had expanded rapidly and came from non-depleted graft cells.

Reading from cysteine to phenylalanine, the CDR3 counts 14 amino acids. The only DNA kept is the CDR3, 42 bases in frame from the first base. Reading the germline V gene (reference sequence) gives CDR1 DFQATT and CDR2 SNEGSKA. V lost 5 bases and J lost 1 base, and the count of bases not matched to a germline gene is 7. Library preparation was by PCR. TCRdb shows the sequencer as Illumina HiSeq 2500. Molecular barcoding was employed in the preparation of TCR libraries, with unique molecular identifiers being used to normalize TCRbeta repertoire quantification. TCRdb trimmed public reads at Q25 via fastp, called clones via MiXCR and kept in-frame beta chains. Each entry is one CDR3 protein sequence, shown with its most common DNA and genes. The sample yields almost 250,000 distinct CDR3 sequences; roughly 23% were counted once. 2% to 3% of the sample rests with the top ten. Details on this clonotype: The antigen it recognizes is unknown. Base qualities are missing; no much larger clone stands one base away.

The treatment or condition tag for this specimen amounts to: allogeneic hematopoietic cell transplantation with graft depleted of TCRalphabeta T cells and CD19 B cells. Transplant recipients were children who received TCRalphabeta/CD19-depleted allogeneic hematopoietic cell grafts. This TCR came from a girl aged 2-10 years with Fanconi anemia, due to receive a stem cell transplant. The V and J genes are TRBV20-1 and TRBJ2-7; a stretch of 8 junction bases matches TRBD1. The sample here was PBMCs, taken before TCRalphabeta/CD19-depleted stem cell transplant. The bases are TGCAGTGCTCGGACAGGGATAAAATCCTACGAGCAGTACTTC. The encoded protein is CSARTGIKSYEQYF.